The T cell receptor (beta chain) under discussion was sequenced for a study of blood T cell repertoires in COVID-19 (dated by TCRdb to 2020 to 2021). For the wider study: The collaborator samples originated in the United States, Italy and Spain and spanned the acute and convalescent phases of COVID-19. The material from the prospective study consisted of cDNA or gDNA derived from T cells, B-cell-depleted T cells, or PBMCs. Deeply sampled blood TCRbeta repertoires from subjects exposed to, actively infected with, or recovered from COVID-19 were included in the dataset. The repertoires were released in a freely available public database intended as a resource for research on the immune response to SARS-CoV-2. Samples were obtained from the ongoing ImmuneRACE study (first 160 participants) and from over a thousand subjects provided by 6 global collaborators. The sample metadata nearly always contained a de-identified subject ID, COVID-19 status, age in years and sex. Where available, HLA class I and class II types were obtained from metadata supplied by the sample provider rather than from assay-based typing. On the study overall, not on this receptor specifically: Clinical and demographic metadata were provided uncurated, with the amount varying by source and participant.

The collaborating institutions used their own protocols to collect whole blood in K2EDTA tubes. For TCRbeta analysis, collaborator samples were shipped as frozen whole blood, as isolated PBMCs, or as DNA extracted from either sample type. TCRbeta CDR3 regions were amplified from genomic DNA using the immunoSEQ Assay, a bias-controlled multiplex PCR. As for the original processing: Nucleated cell counts per sample were estimated from amplification of reference gene primers within the assay. To quantify the absolute abundance of each unique TCRbeta CDR3 rearrangement, sequence reads were collapsed and filtered. For each sample, productive Simpson clonality was calculated as the square root of Simpson's diversity index across productive rearrangements. In TCRdb, the immuneACCESS table is reduced to in-frame sequences with V and J assigned. These tables do not hold every clone; where another copy was compared, an unresolved V gene accounts for under half, and the others remain unexplained. For V, J and clone size, that table is used; D and trimming come from the DNA. The sample has about 99,000 clones on record, roughly 84% of them singletons. 1.5% to 2.5% of the sample lies in the top ten.

V is cut back by 2 bases and J by 3 bases, with 4 bases in the junction unmatched. The CDR3 covers 15 residues, taking in both the cysteine and the phenylalanine. Left in the record is the CDR3 DNA by itself, 45 bases read in frame from the first base. From a lookup of the germline V gene (reference sequence), CDR1 and CDR2 are SGHNT and YYREEE. Note on this clone: Its antigen target is currently unknown. No base-level quality is on record; no much larger clone is a single base apart.

The sample consisted of peripheral blood. This sequence uses TRBV5-4 and TRBJ1-4; 7 nucleotides in the junction match TRBD1. The receptor comes from a man between 70 and 80 years old with active or convalescent COVID-19. The CDR3 reads CASSFRQGSNEKLFF. In nucleotides, the sequence is TGTGCCAGCAGCTTTAGACAGGGCTCTAATGAAAAACTGTTTTTT.